These 8 T cell receptor beta chains share one sample of origin, sequenced in a study of blood T cell repertoires in COVID-19. Here immunoSEQ multiplex PCR was the method, and the copy in TCRdb shows in-frame clones only, minus some. The table lists over 30,000 clones, 70% to 90% of them singletons. Sequenced material: peripheral blood. The receptor set was obtained from a human donor in a cohort sampled during active COVID-19.

The chain joins TRBV24-1 to TRBJ2-7; 9 nucleotides align to TRBD1. Germline V gene data show CDR1 as KGHDR and CDR2 as SFDVKD. V was clipped by 10 bases and J by 6 bases; unmatched bases: 6. The CDR3 sequence is 12 residues long. The CDR3 loop is CATEGQGSEQYF. Here the CDR3 DNA reads TGTGCCACAGAGGGACAGGGAAGCGAGCAGTACTTC.

V is TRBV5-4 and J is TRBJ1-6; tentative D call: TRBD1 (5 bases). Germline loops: CDR1 SGHNT, CDR2 YYREEE (reference sequence). V was shortened by 1 base and J by 0 bases, with 8 bases between the two germline ends. The CDR3 has 16 residues. In nucleotides, the CDR3 is TGTGCCAGCAGCTTGCGCGGGGGCTCCTATAATTCACCCCTCCACTTT. It is translated as CASSLRGGSYNSPLHF.

The genes are TRBV2 and TRBJ1-1; unclear D gene. Trimming took off 2 bases at V and 4 bases at J, with 11 bases between the two ends. The length of the CDR3 is 14 residues. Germline assignment: CDR1 SNHLY and CDR2 FYNNEI. CDR3 DNA sequence: TGTGCCAGCAGTGAACGCGTGTCACTCACTGAAGCTTTCTTT. Its translation is CASSERVSLTEAFF.

CDR3 sequence (DNA): TGCGCCAGCAGCTGGGGAGCAGATACGCAGTATTTT. The encoded protein is CASSWGADTQYF. This rearrangement joins TRBV5-1 to TRBJ2-3, with D perhaps TRBD2 (5 bases). The germline V gene has CDR1 SGHRS and CDR2 YFSETQ. This CDR3 has 12 residues. V was cut by 3 bases and J by 4 bases, with 6 bases left in between.

In its sample, this clone was seen once. V usage is TRBV2 and J usage is TRBJ1-2, with D unresolved. The CDR3 contains 13 residues. Germline V lookup: CDR1 SNHLY, CDR2 FYNNEI. V was clipped by 2 bases and J by 5 bases, with 9 bases between them. CDR3 residues: CASSERDSYGYTF. CDR3 bases: TGTGCCAGCAGTGAACGGGATTCGTATGGCTACACCTTC.

The chain links TRBV7-9 to TRBJ1-1; D uncertain. The CDR3 sequence is 11 residues long. Germline-derived CDR1 and CDR2 are SEHNR and FQNEAQ (reference sequence). V lost 8 bases to trimming and J lost 11 bases, with 15 bases between them. The CDR3 here is CASASRELAFF. The CDR3 DNA sequence: TGTGCCAGCGCTTCTCGGGAGTTGGCTTTCTTT. Full variable domain (remainder filled in from reference TRBV7-9 and TRBJ1-1): DTGVSQNPRHKITKRGQNVTFRCDPISEHNRLYWYRQTLGQGPEFLTYFQNEAQLEKSRLLSDRFSAERPKGSFSTLEIQRTEQGDSAMYLCASASRELAFFGQGTRLTVV.

The chain couples TRBV10-1 to TRBJ2-1, with 10 bases identical to TRBD2. The CDR3 covers 14 residues. Germline V gene sequence: CDR1 WNHNN, CDR2 SYGVQD (reference sequence). Germline trimming cut 6 bases from V and 4 bases from J; bases unmatched to any gene: 3. CDR3 coding DNA: TGCGCCAGCAGGGAAGCGGGAGGGTACAATGAGCAGTTCTTC. Translation: CASREAGGYNEQFF.

The V gene is TRBV11-2, the J gene TRBJ2-2, with D maybe TRBD2 (6 bases). This CDR3 has 17 amino acids. Germline V gives CDR1 SGHAT, CDR2 FQNNGV. With 5 bases removed from V and 2 bases from J, the gap between germline ends came to 18 bases. CDR3 DNA: TGTGCCAGCAGCCTTAATAAATTTGGGACTAACACCGGGGAGCTGTTTTTT. Protein sequence: CASSLNKFGTNTGELFF.